Here is one TCR beta chain with its context. Its specificity is unknown. A much larger clone differs by one base, so this may be a read error. Germline V gene sequence: CDR1 MDHEN, CDR2 SYDVKM. The CDR3 sequence is 12 residues long. V gave up 2 bases and J gave up 7 bases, with 8 bases separating them. This entry comes from a study of glioma-infiltrating T cells. The study, taken as a whole, reports: Patients with low tissue-blood divergence carried a signature set of shared blood CDR3 motifs.

Using RNA template, CDR3s of TCR alpha and beta were amplified with iRepertoire arm-PCR. TCRdb processed the multiplex PCR reads anew with MiXCR; each CDR3 protein has one entry. The table has a few hundred thousand distinct CDR3 sequences, approximately 42% seen once. V is TRBV28 and J is TRBJ1-1, with D unresolved. The sequenced material came from glioma tissue, nonneoplastic brain tissue, or PBMCs (not recorded which). The receptor's source is a human donor with low-grade glioma or glioblastoma, undergoing nonglioma brain surgery, or in good health (not recorded which). The CDR3 nucleotides are TGTGCCAGCAGTTTAATAGATGGTGAAGCTTTCTTT. This encodes CASSLIDGEAFF.